The rows below give T cell receptor beta chains drawn from one sample of a study of T cells after yellow fever vaccination. TCRdb processed the 5' RACE reads anew with MiXCR; each CDR3 protein has one entry. The sample gives some 350,000 distinct CDR3 sequences, almost 4% of which show up once; 20% to 25% is in the top ten. Sequencing was performed on PBMCs, taken 5 days after the yellow fever booster vaccination. These receptors all come from a man in his late teens or twenties who received the YFV17D yellow fever vaccine. Both conserved end residues are part of each CDR3. The D gene is left open where the match is weak. Size tells how often a clone was seen (once, few, many) or the class of an expanded clone, and some rows leave it out.

-	TRBV6-2/TRBV6-3	TRBJ2-3	17	many	CASSLRTGAPPLDTQYF	TGTGCCAGCAGTCTCCGGACCGGTGCCCCTCCTTTAGATACGCAGTATTTT
-	TRBV20-1	TRBJ1-6	16	-	CSAREEPTFPNSPLHF	TGCAGTGCTAGAGAAGAACCCACGTTCCCTAATTCACCCCTCCACTTT
TRBD2	TRBV7-2	TRBJ2-2	18	few	CASSLRLAGGPRTGELFF	TGTGCCAGCAGCTTGAGACTAGCGGGGGGGCCGAGGACCGGGGAGCTGTTTTTT
-	TRBV12-3/TRBV12-4	TRBJ1-1	15	few	CASSLPGAGNTEAFF	TGTGCCAGCAGTTTGCCGGGGGCTGGGAACACTGAAGCTTTCTTT
-	TRBV7-3	TRBJ1-1	14	few	CASSFGGMNTEAFF	TGTGCCAGCAGCTTCGGGGGGATGAACACTGAAGCTTTCTTT
-	TRBV7-2	TRBJ1-5	13	few	CASSFDMGQPQHF	TGTGCCAGCAGCTTCGACATGGGGCAGCCCCAGCATTTT
-	TRBV5-1	TRBJ1-1	15	few	CASSLVQGKNTEAFF	TGCGCCAGCAGCTTGGTGCAGGGAAAGAACACTGAAGCTTTCTTT
-	TRBV7-2	TRBJ2-3	14	-	CASNPPPRTDTQYF	TGTGCCAGCAATCCGCCCCCCCGCACAGATACGCAGTATTTT
-	TRBV6-2/TRBV6-3	TRBJ2-2	14	-	CASSYGRSTGELFF	TGTGCCAGCAGTTACGGGAGGAGCACCGGGGAGCTGTTTTTT
-	TRBV19	TRBJ2-1	15	few	CASSADTHRGNEQFF	TGTGCCAGTAGCGCGGACACCCACCGGGGAAATGAGCAGTTCTTC
TRBD1	TRBV9	TRBJ2-3	13	-	CASRKGAEDTQYF	TGTGCCAGCAGAAAGGGGGCGGAAGATACGCAGTATTTT
-	TRBV28	TRBJ2-6	15	many	CASSFGGSGANVLTF	TGTGCCAGCAGTTTCGGGGGCTCTGGGGCCAACGTCCTGACTTTC
-	TRBV7-6	TRBJ2-2	18	many	CASSLARVSGTGTGELFF	TGTGCCAGCAGCTTAGCCCGTGTGTCGGGGACGGGCACCGGGGAGCTGTTTTTT
TRBD1	TRBV4-3	TRBJ2-3	18	few	CASSQEYPGQGGTDTQYF	TGCGCCAGCAGCCAGGAATACCCGGGACAGGGAGGGACAGATACGCAGTATTTT
-	TRBV20-1	TRBJ2-2	12	many	CSAWTGHGELFF	TGCAGTGCCTGGACGGGGCACGGGGAGCTGTTTTTT
-	TRBV6-5	TRBJ1-3	13	few	CASSFGRGNTIYF	TGTGCCAGCAGTTTCGGACGGGGAAACACCATATATTTT
-	TRBV3-1	TRBJ1-5	14	few	CASSLGASNQPQHF	TGTGCCAGCTCGCTCGGGGCGTCAAATCAGCCCCAGCATTTT
-	TRBV21-1	TRBJ1-1	17	-	CASSKEDPLIRNTEAFF	TGTGCCAGCAGCAAGGAGGATCCCCTGATTCGAAACACTGAAGCTTTCTTT
TRBD2	TRBV6-2/TRBV6-3	TRBJ2-1	18	-	CASSLPPIAGGPHNEQFF	TGTGCCAGCAGCCTCCCACCCATAGCGGGGGGCCCACACAATGAGCAGTTCTTC
-	TRBV6-6	TRBJ1-2	14	-	CASSRSTAWYGYTF	TGTGCCAGCAGTAGATCGACAGCATGGTATGGCTACACCTTC
TRBD1	TRBV7-9	TRBJ1-2	17	few	CASSLADPGQGVGGYTF	TGTGCCAGCAGCTTAGCGGACCCGGGACAGGGGGTCGGTGGCTACACCTTC
TRBD2	TRBV27	TRBJ2-3	17	few	CASSSPGTSGGSDTQYF	TGTGCCAGCAGTTCCCCCGGGACTAGCGGGGGGTCAGATACGCAGTATTTT
TRBD2	TRBV20-1	TRBJ2-1	17	few	CSARDRGLAGGYNEQFF	TGCAGTGCTAGAGATCGAGGCCTAGCGGGGGGGTACAATGAGCAGTTCTTC
TRBD1	TRBV19	TRBJ1-1	16	few	CASSPDRARRSTEAFF	TGTGCCAGTAGTCCAGACAGGGCCCGTAGGAGCACTGAAGCTTTCTTT
-	TRBV21-1	TRBJ1-2	13	-	CASSANGLHGYTF	TGTGCCAGCAGCGCAAACGGACTACATGGCTACACCTTC
-	TRBV7-9	TRBJ1-4	14	many	CASSRLGVGEKLFF	TGTGCCAGCAGCCGCCTAGGGGTTGGGGAAAAACTGTTTTTT